This T cell receptor beta chain stems from a study of blood T cell repertoires in COVID-19. Study-wide background: Sample material is recorded as cDNA or gDNA derived from T cells, B-cell-depleted T cells, or PBMCs.

Per the study methods: Reference gene primer amplification gave nucleated cell count estimates. The data were produced by immunoSEQ multiplex PCR, yet TCRdb's version contains in-frame clones alone and is incomplete. The V and J calls and clone size come from that table; D and trimming were worked out from the DNA. This table holds under 250,000 clones, 75% to 85% found once. The CDR3 has 15 residues. V lost 2 bases, J lost 6 bases, and 16 bases lay in between. Germline V gene sequence: CDR1 SGHAT, CDR2 FQNNGV. Sequencing used peripheral blood. V is TRBV11-2 and J is TRBJ1-2, with D perhaps TRBD1 (6 bases). This receptor was identified in a human donor in a cohort sampled during active COVID-19. This CDR3 is CASSLNRDGLDGYTF. The CDR3 DNA reads TGTGCCAGCAGCTTAAACAGGGACGGTTTGGATGGCTACACCTTC. Complete variable domain (other parts from reference TRBV11-2 and TRBJ1-2): EAGVAQSPRYKIIEKRQSVAFWCNPISGHATLYWYQQILGQGPKLLIQFQNNGVVDDSQLPKDRFSAERLKGVDSTLKIQPAKLEDSAVYLCASSLNRDGLDGYTFGSGTRLTVV.